This T cell receptor (beta chain) comes out of a study of cytomegalovirus exposure and HLA in healthy donors. Using immunoSEQ multiplex PCR, the repertoire was profiled, and TCRdb retains in-frame clones only, with some absent. The table shows about 170,000 clones, with roughly 90% occurring only once. The CDR3 has 13 residues. Germline loops: CDR1 SGHVS, CDR2 FNYEAQ. The V end lost 5 bases, the J end lost 3 bases, and 10 bases lay between the germline ends. The chain joins TRBV7-6 to TRBJ1-1, with D uncertain. The sample consisted of PBMCs. The TCR comes from a woman between 25 and 40 years old in good health and CMV-seronegative. The CDR3 reads CASSQGRDTEAFF. In nucleotides, the CDR3 is TGTGCCAGCAGCCAAGGACGAGACACTGAAGCTTTCTTT.